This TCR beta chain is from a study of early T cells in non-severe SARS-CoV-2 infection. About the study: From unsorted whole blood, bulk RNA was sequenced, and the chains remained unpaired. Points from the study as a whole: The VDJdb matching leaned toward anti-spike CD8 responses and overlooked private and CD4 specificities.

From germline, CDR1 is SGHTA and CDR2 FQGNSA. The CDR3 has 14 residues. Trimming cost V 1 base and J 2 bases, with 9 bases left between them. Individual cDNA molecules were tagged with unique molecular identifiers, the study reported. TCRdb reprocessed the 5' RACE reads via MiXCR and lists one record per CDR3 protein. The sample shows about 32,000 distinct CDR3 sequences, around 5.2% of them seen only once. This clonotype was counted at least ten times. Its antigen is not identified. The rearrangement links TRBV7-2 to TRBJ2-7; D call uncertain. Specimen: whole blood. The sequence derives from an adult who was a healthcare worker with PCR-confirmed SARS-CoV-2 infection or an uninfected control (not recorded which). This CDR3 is CASSLGPRAYEQYF. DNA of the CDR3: TGTGCCAGCAGCTTAGGTCCCCGGGCCTACGAGCAGTACTTC. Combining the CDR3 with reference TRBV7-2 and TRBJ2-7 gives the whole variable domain GAGVSQSPSNKVTEKGKDVELRCDPISGHTALYWYRQSLGQGLEFLIYFQGNSAPDKSGLPSDRFSAERTGGSVSTLTIQRTQQEDSAVYLCASSLGPRAYEQYFGPGTRLTVT.